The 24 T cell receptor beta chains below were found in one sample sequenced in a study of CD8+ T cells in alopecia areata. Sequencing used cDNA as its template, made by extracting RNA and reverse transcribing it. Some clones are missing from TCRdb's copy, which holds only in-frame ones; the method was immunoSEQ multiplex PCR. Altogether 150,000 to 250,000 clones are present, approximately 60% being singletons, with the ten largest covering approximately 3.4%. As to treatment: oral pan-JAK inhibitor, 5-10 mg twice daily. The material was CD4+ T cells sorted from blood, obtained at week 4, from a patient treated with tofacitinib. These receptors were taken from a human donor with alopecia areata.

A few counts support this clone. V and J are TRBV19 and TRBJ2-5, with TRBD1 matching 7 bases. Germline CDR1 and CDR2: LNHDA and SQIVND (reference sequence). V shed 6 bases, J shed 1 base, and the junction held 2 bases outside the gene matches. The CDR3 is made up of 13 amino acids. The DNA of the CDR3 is TGTGCCAGTAGGTACAGGGGCCAAGAGACCCAGTACTTC. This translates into CASRYRGQETQYF.

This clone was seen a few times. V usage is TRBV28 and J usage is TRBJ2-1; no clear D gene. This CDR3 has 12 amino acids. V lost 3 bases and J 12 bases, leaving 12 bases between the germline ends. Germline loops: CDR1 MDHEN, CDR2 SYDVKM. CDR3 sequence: CASSFSEAPQFF. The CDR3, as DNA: TGTGCCAGCAGTTTTTCCGAGGCCCCGCAGTTCTTC.

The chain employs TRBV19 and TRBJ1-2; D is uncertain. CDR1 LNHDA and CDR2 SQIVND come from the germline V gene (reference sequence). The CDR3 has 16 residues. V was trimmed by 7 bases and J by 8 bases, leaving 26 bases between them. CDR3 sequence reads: CASKGNSGRPVSGYTF. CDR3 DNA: TGTGCCAGTAAGGGTAATAGTGGCAGACCAGTGAGCGGCTACACCTTC.

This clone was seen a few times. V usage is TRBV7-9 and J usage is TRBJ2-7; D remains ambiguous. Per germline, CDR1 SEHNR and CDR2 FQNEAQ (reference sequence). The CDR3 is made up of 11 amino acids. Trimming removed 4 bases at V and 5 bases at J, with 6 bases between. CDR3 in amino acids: CASSSRNEQYF. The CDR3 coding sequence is TGTGCCAGCAGCTCCCGGAACGAGCAGTACTTC.

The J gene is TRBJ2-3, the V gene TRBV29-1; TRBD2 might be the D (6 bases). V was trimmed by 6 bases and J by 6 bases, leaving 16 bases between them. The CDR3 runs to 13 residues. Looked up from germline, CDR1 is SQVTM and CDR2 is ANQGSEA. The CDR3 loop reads CSVRGRGLDTQYF. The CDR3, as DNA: TGCAGCGTGCGGGGAAGAGGATTGGATACGCAGTATTTT.

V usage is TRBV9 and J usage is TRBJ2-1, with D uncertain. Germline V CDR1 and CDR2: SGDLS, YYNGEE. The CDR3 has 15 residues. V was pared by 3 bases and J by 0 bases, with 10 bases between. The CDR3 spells CASSGLRSSYNEQFF. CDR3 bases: TGTGCCAGCAGCGGACTCCGGAGCTCCTACAATGAGCAGTTCTTC.

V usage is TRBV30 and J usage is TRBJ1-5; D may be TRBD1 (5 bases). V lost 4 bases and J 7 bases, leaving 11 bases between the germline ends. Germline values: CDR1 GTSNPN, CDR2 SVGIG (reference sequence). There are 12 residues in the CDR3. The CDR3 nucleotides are TGTGCCTGGACCCAGGGCGACCAGCCCCAGCATTTT. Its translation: CAWTQGDQPQHF.

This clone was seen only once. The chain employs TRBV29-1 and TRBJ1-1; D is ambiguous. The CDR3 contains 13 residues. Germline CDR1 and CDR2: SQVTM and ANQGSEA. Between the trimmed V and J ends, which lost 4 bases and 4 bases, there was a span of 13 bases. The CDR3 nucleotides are TGCAGCGTTGCCTGGTACGGTGTCACTGAAGCTTTCTTT. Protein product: CSVAWYGVTEAFF.

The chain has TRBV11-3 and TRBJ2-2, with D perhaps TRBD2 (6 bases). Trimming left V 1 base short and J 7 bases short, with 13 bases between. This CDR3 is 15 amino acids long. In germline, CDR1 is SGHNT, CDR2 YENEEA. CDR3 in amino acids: CASSLASVEGGELFF. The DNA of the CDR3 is TGTGCCAGCAGCTTAGCAAGCGTGGAGGGCGGGGAGCTGTTTTTT.

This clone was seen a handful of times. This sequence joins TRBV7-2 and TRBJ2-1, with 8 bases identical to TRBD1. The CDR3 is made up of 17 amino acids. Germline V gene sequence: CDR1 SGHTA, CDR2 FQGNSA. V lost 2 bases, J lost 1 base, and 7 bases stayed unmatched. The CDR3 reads CASSLSVTGGSYNEQFF. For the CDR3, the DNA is TGTGCCAGCAGCTTATCCGTTACAGGGGGATCCTACAATGAGCAGTTCTTC.

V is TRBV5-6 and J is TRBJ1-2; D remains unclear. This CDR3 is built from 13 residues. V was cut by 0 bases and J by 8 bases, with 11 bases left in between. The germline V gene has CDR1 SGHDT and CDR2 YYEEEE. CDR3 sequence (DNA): TGTGCCAGCAGCTTGGGCCGTAGCGAAGGCTACACCTTC. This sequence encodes CASSLGRSEGYTF.

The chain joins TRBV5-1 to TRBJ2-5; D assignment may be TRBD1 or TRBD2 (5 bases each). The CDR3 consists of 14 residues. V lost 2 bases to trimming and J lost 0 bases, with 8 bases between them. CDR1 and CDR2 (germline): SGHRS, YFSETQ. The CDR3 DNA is TGCGCCAGCAGCTTCACGGGGCACCAAGAGACCCAGTACTTC. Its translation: CASSFTGHQETQYF.

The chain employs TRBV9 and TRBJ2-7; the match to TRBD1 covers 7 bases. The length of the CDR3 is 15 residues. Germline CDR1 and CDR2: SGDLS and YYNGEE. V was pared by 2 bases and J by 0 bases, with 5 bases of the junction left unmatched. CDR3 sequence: CASSVGQVSSYEQYF. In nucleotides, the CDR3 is TGTGCCAGCAGCGTCGGACAGGTTAGCTCCTACGAGCAGTACTTC.

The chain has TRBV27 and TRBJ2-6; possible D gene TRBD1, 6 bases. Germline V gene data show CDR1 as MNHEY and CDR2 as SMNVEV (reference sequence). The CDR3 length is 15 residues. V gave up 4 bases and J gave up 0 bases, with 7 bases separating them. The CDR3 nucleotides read TGTGCCAGCAGTTCACAGGGCTCTGGGGCCAACGTCCTGACTTTC. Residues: CASSSQGSGANVLTF.

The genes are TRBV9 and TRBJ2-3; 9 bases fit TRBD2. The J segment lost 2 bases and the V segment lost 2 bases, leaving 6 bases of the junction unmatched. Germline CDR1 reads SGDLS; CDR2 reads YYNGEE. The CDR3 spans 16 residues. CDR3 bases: TGTGCCAGCAGCGTCCGAGCGGGGGGTCCCACAGATACGCAGTATTTT. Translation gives CASSVRAGGPTDTQYF. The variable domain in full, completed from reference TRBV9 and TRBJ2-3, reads DSGVTQTPKHLITATGQRVTLRCSPRSGDLSVYWYQQSLDQGLQFLIQYYNGEERAKGNILERFSAQQFPDLHSELNLSSLELGDSALYFCASSVRAGGPTDTQYFGPGTRLTVL.

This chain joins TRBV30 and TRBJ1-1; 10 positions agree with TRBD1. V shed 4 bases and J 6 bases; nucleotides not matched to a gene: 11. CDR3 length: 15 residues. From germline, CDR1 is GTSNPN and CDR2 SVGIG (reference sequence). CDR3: CAWNLIGTGVSEAFF. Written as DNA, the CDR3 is TGTGCCTGGAATCTAATAGGGACAGGGGTCTCTGAAGCTTTCTTT.

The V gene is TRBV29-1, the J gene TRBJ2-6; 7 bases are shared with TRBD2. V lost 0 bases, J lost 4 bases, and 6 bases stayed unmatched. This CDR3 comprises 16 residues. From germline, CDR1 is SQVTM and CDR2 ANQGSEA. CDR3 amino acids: CSVEDLGGHGANVLTF. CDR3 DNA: TGCAGCGTTGAAGATCTGGGAGGGCACGGGGCCAACGTCCTGACTTTC.

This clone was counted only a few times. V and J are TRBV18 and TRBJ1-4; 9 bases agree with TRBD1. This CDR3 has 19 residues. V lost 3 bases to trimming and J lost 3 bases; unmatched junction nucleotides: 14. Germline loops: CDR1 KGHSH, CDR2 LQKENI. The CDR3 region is CASSPRGPGQGAPNEKLFF. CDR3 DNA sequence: TGTGCCAGCTCACCCAGGGGCCCGGGACAGGGAGCCCCTAATGAAAAACTGTTTTTT. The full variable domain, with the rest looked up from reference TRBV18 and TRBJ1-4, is NAGVMQNPRHLVRRRGQEARLRCSPMKGHSHVYWYRQLPEEGLKFMVYLQKENIIDESGMPKERFSAEFPKEGPSILRIQQVVRGDSAAYFCASSPRGPGQGAPNEKLFFGSGTQLSVL.

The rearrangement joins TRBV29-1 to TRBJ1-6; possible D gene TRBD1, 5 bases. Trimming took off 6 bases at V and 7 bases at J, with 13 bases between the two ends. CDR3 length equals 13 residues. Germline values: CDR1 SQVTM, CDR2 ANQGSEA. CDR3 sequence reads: CSVAGRTNSPLHF. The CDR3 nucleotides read TGCAGCGTCGCCGGGAGGACAAATTCACCCCTCCACTTT.

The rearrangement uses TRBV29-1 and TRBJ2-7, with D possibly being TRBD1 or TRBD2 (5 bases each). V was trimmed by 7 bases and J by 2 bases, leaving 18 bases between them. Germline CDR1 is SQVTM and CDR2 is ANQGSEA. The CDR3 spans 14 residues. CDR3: CSGRGDEETYEQYF. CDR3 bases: TGCAGCGGTAGAGGGGACGAGGAGACCTACGAGCAGTACTTC.

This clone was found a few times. The CDR3 here is CASRRQGRSQPQHF. CDR3 nucleotides: TGTGCCAGCAGAAGACAGGGGAGGAGTCAGCCCCAGCATTTT. The chain has TRBV28 and TRBJ1-5; 8 nucleotides agree with TRBD1. Germline CDR1 is MDHEN and CDR2 is SYDVKM. The CDR3 contains 14 residues. V gave up 6 bases and J gave up 6 bases; unmatched junction bases: 7.

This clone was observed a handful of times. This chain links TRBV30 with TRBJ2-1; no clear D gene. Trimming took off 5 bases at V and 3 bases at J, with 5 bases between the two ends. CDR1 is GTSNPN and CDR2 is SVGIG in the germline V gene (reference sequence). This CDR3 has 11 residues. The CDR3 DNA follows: TGTGCCTGGGCCGACTACAATGAGCAGTTCTTC. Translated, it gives CAWADYNEQFF.

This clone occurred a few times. CDR3 in amino acids: CSVRTSGGAPFF. In nucleotides, the CDR3 is TGCAGCGTACGGACTAGCGGGGGGGCTCCGTTCTTC. The chain has TRBV29-1 and TRBJ2-1, with 15 bases matching TRBD2. The junction had 6 bases not matched to a gene; V was cut back by 6 bases and J by 15 bases. CDR1 SQVTM and CDR2 ANQGSEA come from the germline V gene. CDR3 size: 12 residues.

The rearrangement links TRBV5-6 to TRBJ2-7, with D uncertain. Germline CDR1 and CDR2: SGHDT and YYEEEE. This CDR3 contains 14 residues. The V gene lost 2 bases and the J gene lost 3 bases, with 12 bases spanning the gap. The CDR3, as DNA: TGTGCCAGCAGCTTTTCCCCAGGAGACTACGAGCAGTACTTC. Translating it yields CASSFSPGDYEQYF.